This T cell receptor (beta chain) was captured by sequencing in a study of CD8+ T cells in alopecia areata. Overall study: At a dose of 5 to 10 mg twice daily, oral tofacitinib was given to treated patients.

Extracted RNA was reverse transcribed into cDNA, the sequencing template. The protocol was immunoSEQ multiplex PCR, while the TCRdb copy is restricted to in-frame clones and leaves out a portion. The sample shows 200,000 to 250,000 clones, approximately 61% of them seen only once. The authors sorted CD4+ and CD8+ T cells from PBMCs. The starting material was CD4+ T cells sorted from blood, obtained at week 0. The origin of this receptor is a human donor with alopecia areata.

The CDR3 DNA sequence: TGTGCCAGCAGTTCACTAAGCAATCAGCCCCAGCATTTT. The encoded protein is CASSSLSNQPQHF. The genes are TRBV2 and TRBJ1-5; D is unclear. The CDR3 has 13 amino acids. Trimming cost V 5 bases and J 1 base, with 6 bases left between them. In germline, CDR1 is SNHLY, CDR2 FYNNEI.